This T cell receptor (beta chain) was captured by sequencing in a study of blood T cell repertoires in COVID-19. Study details: Both acute and convalescent COVID-19 samples were obtained from the United States, Italy and Spain.

Sequencing was performed with immunoSEQ multiplex PCR; in TCRdb, only in-frame clones are kept and a portion is missing. The sample lists 300,000 to 450,000 clones, roughly nine tenths occurring once. CDR3 length: 16 amino acids. Looked up from germline, CDR1 is SSHAT and CDR2 is FNYEAQ (reference sequence). Trimming took 5 bases from V and 1 from J; bases not matched to a gene: 7. The receptor was derived from a woman under 40 who had recovered from COVID-19. The V call is TRBV7-7, the J call TRBJ2-3; 9 bases are shared with TRBD1. Sequenced sample: PBMCs or T cells enriched from blood (not recorded which). The DNA of the CDR3 is TGTGCCAGCAGCAGGTCGACAGGGGGTGGCACAGATACGCAGTATTTT. Protein product: CASSRSTGGGTDTQYF.